The clone carrying this TCR beta chain was observed a handful of times. Antigen unknown. Treg sorting used a CD4+CD25+CD127-/low gate. Study-level results: The TCR gene usage of tumor memory CD4+ T cells clustered together with blood and lymph node memory CD4+ cells and with lymph node naive CD4+ cells. The larger cohort examined one V-J beta rearrangement, not whole repertoires.

The V segment lost 2 bases and the J segment 4 bases; nucleotides outside the gene matches: 5. There are 15 residues in the CDR3. Germline CDR1 is SGHRS and CDR2 is YFSETQ. After constant-region reverse-primer amplification, full-length variable regions underwent semi-nested PCR with Nested Universal Primer A. TCRdb analysed the 5' RACE reads with MiXCR anew, one entry per CDR3 protein. This table has 40,000 to 55,000 distinct CDR3 sequences, roughly 22% appearing once. V is TRBV5-1 and J is TRBJ2-1; 8 positions match TRBD1. Source material: Tregs sorted from a lymph node. This clonotype originated in a female donor with breast cancer. The CDR3 is CASSFQGASYNEQFF. CDR3 coding DNA: TGCGCCAGCAGCTTTCAGGGGGCATCATACAATGAGCAGTTCTTC.